This T cell receptor (beta chain) was captured in a study of T cells in Graves' hyperthyroidism and ophthalmopathy. About the research overall: Initial diagnosis, before any treatment, was when peripheral blood was collected. Study-level points and caveats: It was a median approximately 7.1 months before onset that the model predicted ophthalmopathy.

Details on this clonotype: Its antigen is unknown.

RNA transcripts yielded amplified TCR beta CDR3 regions. First-round RT-PCR of the TCR CDR3 relied on the HTBI primer set. TCRdb reprocessed the multiplex PCR reads via MiXCR and lists one record per CDR3 protein. The sample records 450,000 to 600,000 distinct CDR3 sequences, 12% to 15% being singletons. Researchers barred patients who had uncontrolled infection, other autoimmune disease, pregnancy or lactation. The CDR3 sequence is 13 residues long. V lost 6 bases to trimming and J lost 8 bases; unmatched junction nucleotides: 3. Germline values: CDR1 KGHDR, CDR2 SFDVKD. The sequenced sample consisted of blood. The receptor was derived from a middle-aged woman with Graves' hyperthyroidism. The chain uses TRBV24-1 and TRBJ2-1; 10 bases align to TRBD2. This chain's CDR3 is CATSIGTSDEQFF. CDR3 nucleotide sequence: TGTGCCACCAGTATCGGGACTAGCGATGAGCAGTTCTTC.